This TCR beta chain came from a study of cytomegalovirus exposure and HLA in healthy donors. In the PCR, 60 Vbeta and 13 Jbeta primers were used. Some clones are missing from TCRdb's copy, which holds only in-frame ones; the method was immunoSEQ multiplex PCR. This table has roughly 99,000 clones, over 65% appearing once. Comment on this clone: The antigen is not known.

This CDR3 spans 16 amino acids. V gave up 4 bases and J gave up 5 bases, with 21 bases separating them. Germline V gives CDR1 SGHTS, CDR2 YDEGEE. The study's findings and limits: The study designated 150 or so TCR beta chains cytomegalovirus-associated. A link between a missense DCLRE1C variant and TCR beta V- and J-gene trimming emerged from a later analysis.

The chain uses TRBV5-8 and TRBJ2-5; D perhaps matches TRBD2 (5 bases). Sequenced input: PBMCs. This clonotype was sampled from a male donor in good health and CMV-seronegative. CDR3 loop: CASSTLGSDYGETQYF. The CDR3 DNA is TGTGCCAGCAGCACTTTGGGCAGCGACTACGGCGAGACCCAGTACTTC.